The source of this T cell receptor (beta chain) is a study of blood T cell repertoires in COVID-19. Study details: Sites across the United States, Italy and Spain contributed samples from acute and convalescent COVID-19. Sample material is recorded as cDNA or gDNA derived from T cells, B-cell-depleted T cells, or PBMCs.

In the original analysis: Reference gene primer amplification gave estimated nucleated cell counts. The table came from immunoSEQ multiplex PCR; TCRdb's copy has only in-frame clones and leaves some out. That table gives V, J and clone size, and the DNA gave D and trimming. The data show about 210,000 clones, roughly 81% seen once. Germline V lookup: CDR1 MNHEY, CDR2 SVGAGI. The CDR3 length is 14 residues. V was cut by 2 bases and J by 2 bases, with 10 bases left in between. What was sequenced was peripheral blood. The sequence came from a woman older than 75 with acute or convalescent COVID-19. The rearrangement joins TRBV6-5 to TRBJ2-7, with TRBD1 as a possible D gene (6 bases). The CDR3 loop is CASSYTQGTYEQYF. CDR3 bases: TGTGCCAGCAGTTACACGCAGGGGACCTACGAGCAGTACTTC.